The 2 T cell receptor beta chains presented below share a single source sample, sequenced in a study of tumor-infiltrating lymphocytes in localized non-small cell lung cancer. Assay used: immunoSEQ multiplex PCR; TCRdb lists only in-frame clones, some missing. The data hold 15,000 to 20,000 clones, with around 72% observed a single time. The specimen was lung tumor tissue. The receptors stem from a human donor with non-small cell lung cancer.

This chain joins TRBV20-1 and TRBJ2-7; D call uncertain. This CDR3 has 10 amino acids. CDR1 DFQATT and CDR2 SNEGSKA come from the germline V gene (reference sequence). Here the CDR3 DNA reads TGCAGCACGAACGGCCACGAGCAGTACTTC. Encoded protein: CSTNGHEQYF.

The J gene is TRBJ2-7, the V gene TRBV27; 9 bases fit TRBD2. The CDR3 sequence is 15 residues long. Unmatched junction bases numbered 12, after V lost 8 bases and J lost 4 bases. CDR1 and CDR2 from the germline V gene are MNHEY and SMNVEV (reference sequence). CDR3 bases: TGTGCCAGCCGTCCGGCGACTAGCGGACCTTACGAGCAGTACTTC. It is translated as CASRPATSGPYEQYF.